Following are 10 T cell receptor beta chains from one sample sequenced in a study of PD-L1 blockade in urothelial cancer (dated by TCRdb to the late 2010s). To prepare the library, the immunoSEQ multiplex PCR assay was applied. Here the immuneACCESS table is served through TCRdb, limited to in-frame sequences with V and J called. Missing clones are a known gap in these copies; in checked studies unresolved V genes cover under half, and the rest lacks a known reason. Present in this sample are 70,000 to 90,000 clones, about 84% of which were seen just once. Roughly an eighth of the sample is taken by the ten largest. The time point label here, explained by the study, means: pretreatment peripheral blood. The sequences come from PBMCs, collected around atezolizumab (anti-PD-L1) treatment. These receptors all stem from a man aged 55 to 70 with urothelial cancer.

The V call is TRBV6-5, the J call TRBJ2-7, with 10 bases lining up with TRBD1. V was clipped by 7 bases and J by 4 bases; unmatched bases: 10. Germline values: CDR1 MNHEY, CDR2 SVGAGI. This CDR3 is built from 15 residues. The CDR3 region is CASNTKTGGGYEQYF. In DNA form, the CDR3 reads TGTGCCAGCAACACTAAGACAGGGGGCGGTTACGAGCAGTACTTC.

J is TRBJ1-5 and V is TRBV28, with TRBD1 identical over 8 bases. Per germline, CDR1 MDHEN and CDR2 SYDVKM. The J segment lost 2 bases and the V segment lost 5 bases, leaving 5 bases of the junction unmatched. The CDR3 sequence is 15 residues long. DNA of the CDR3: TGTGCCAGCAGTCTCCCAGGGGGCGGCAATCAGCCCCAGCATTTT. Its protein product is CASSLPGGGNQPQHF.

This clone was found a few times. The chain is built from TRBV11-3 and TRBJ1-4; D ambiguous. V was cut by 5 bases and J by 6 bases, with 7 bases left in between. The CDR3 spans 12 residues. From germline, CDR1 is SGHNT and CDR2 YENEEA. The CDR3, as DNA: TGTGCCAGCAGCCTCCGGGATGAAAAACTGTTTTTT. This sequence encodes CASSLRDEKLFF.

This clone was detected only once. The CDR3, as DNA: TGCGCCAGCAGCGCCGGAGGGACCTCAGTGGGGGATACGCAGTATTTT. Its translation is CASSAGGTSVGDTQYF. This rearrangement joins TRBV5-1 to TRBJ2-3; D is possibly TRBD2 (6 bases). The CDR3 runs 16 residues. The V gene lost 4 bases and the J gene lost 6 bases, with 21 bases spanning the gap. Germline CDR1 SGHRS, CDR2 YFSETQ.

The V gene is TRBV11-3, the J gene TRBJ2-7; 10 bases are a match to TRBD1. This CDR3 contains 18 residues. Trimming cost V 5 bases and J 3 bases; bases outside gene matches: 16. Germline lookup yields CDR1 SGHNT and CDR2 YENEEA. The CDR3, as DNA: TGTGCCAGCAGCCCCCAACTCCCCGGGACAGGGGAAATCTACGAGCAGTACTTC. Its translation: CASSPQLPGTGEIYEQYF.

The chain has TRBV11-3 and TRBJ2-1; 8 nucleotides match TRBD2. The CDR3 is 15 amino acids. Per the germline V gene, CDR1 is SGHNT and CDR2 is YENEEA. Losses at the gene ends were 3 bases for V and 3 bases for J; bases not matched to a gene: 4. The CDR3 DNA is TGTGCCAGCAGCTTTGACGGGGGGGTCTACAATGAGCAGTTCTTC. Translation gives CASSFDGGVYNEQFF. Full variable domain (rest looked up from reference TRBV11-3 and TRBJ2-1): EAGVVQSPRYKIIEKKQPVAFWCNPISGHNTLYWYLQNLGQGPELLIRYENEEAVDDSQLPKDRFSAERLKGVDSTLKIQPAELGDSAVYLCASSFDGGVYNEQFFGPGTRLTVL.

The V gene is TRBV30, the J gene TRBJ2-4; possibly TRBD1 for D (6 bases). The germline V gene has CDR1 GTSNPN and CDR2 SVGIG (reference sequence). The CDR3 has 13 residues. V was trimmed by 5 bases and J by 0 bases, leaving 8 bases between them. CDR3 bases: TGTGCCTGGGACAGGTTAGCCAAAAACATTCAGTACTTC. Residues: CAWDRLAKNIQYF. The full variable domain, rest sourced from reference TRBV30 and TRBJ2-4, is SQTIHQWPATLVQPVGSPLSLECTVEGTSNPNLYWYRQAAGRGLQLLFYSVGIGQISSEVPQNLSASRPQDRQFILSSKKLLLSDSGFYLCAWDRLAKNIQYFGAGTRLSVL.

This clone was counted only a few times. This rearrangement joins TRBV5-1 to TRBJ2-7; possibly TRBD1 for D (6 bases). The V end was cut by 0 bases, the J end by 2 bases, with 12 bases between. The CDR3 has 15 residues. The germline gives CDR1 SGHRS, CDR2 YFSETQ. The CDR3 sequence is CASSLAGDNPYEQYF. The CDR3 nucleotides read TGCGCCAGCAGCTTGGCCGGGGACAACCCCTACGAGCAGTACTTC.

The chain recombines TRBV29-1 with TRBJ1-1, with D hard to call. Trimming stripped 4 bases from V and 0 bases from J, with 12 bases between. This CDR3 spans 14 amino acids. Germline CDR1 and CDR2: SQVTM and ANQGSEA. The CDR3 is CSVVLAEMNTEAFF. CDR3 DNA sequence: TGCAGCGTTGTCCTAGCGGAGATGAACACTGAAGCTTTCTTT.

This clone showed up just once. The junction differs from germline at one of its ends, possibly a read error. The rearrangement links TRBV28 to TRBJ1-2; D not certain. Per the germline V gene, CDR1 is MDHEN and CDR2 is SYDVKM. CDR3 length: 12 residues. In DNA, the CDR3 is TGTGCCAGCAGTCTAGAGAACTTTGGCTACACCTTC. It translates to CASSLENFGYTF.